There are many counts of the clone carrying this TCR beta chain. Antigen unknown. The time point here: newly diagnosed GD, antithyroid drugs for less than 3 months. Following extraction of RNA from PBMCs, that RNA was used to make the TCR library. These data are taken from a study of regulatory T cells in long-lasting Graves disease. Study-wide findings and caveats: Shared public clonotypes totalled some 2,500 in persistent patients, compared with roughly 970 in new patients.

Germline loops: CDR1 SEHNR, CDR2 FQNEAQ (reference sequence). The CDR3 consists of 16 residues. V trimming: 2 bases; J trimming: 3 bases; junction bases outside the gene matches: 9. The TCR beta library used iRepertoire HTBI primers with Arm-PCR amplification of CDR3. TCRdb re-analysed the multiplex PCR reads in MiXCR, keeping a single row per CDR3 protein. The profile covers approximately 560,000 distinct CDR3 sequences, with 15% to 20% appearing a single time and approximately 12% taken by the ten largest. The sample also formed part of further work on T cells in Graves' hyperthyroidism and ophthalmopathy. That paper notes: Initially, a first-round RT-PCR of the TCR CDR3 employed the HTBI primer set.

This chain joins TRBV7-9 and TRBJ2-7, with 8 nucleotides matching TRBD1. This receptor was obtained from a man aged 18 to 29 with Graves disease. The specimen was peripheral blood mononuclear cells (PBMCs), collected at new diagnosis, from a patient treated with antithyroid drugs. In DNA form, the CDR3 reads TGTGCCAGCAGCTTATTCGGGACAGGAAAATTCTACGAGCAGTACTTC. Its protein is CASSLFGTGKFYEQYF.